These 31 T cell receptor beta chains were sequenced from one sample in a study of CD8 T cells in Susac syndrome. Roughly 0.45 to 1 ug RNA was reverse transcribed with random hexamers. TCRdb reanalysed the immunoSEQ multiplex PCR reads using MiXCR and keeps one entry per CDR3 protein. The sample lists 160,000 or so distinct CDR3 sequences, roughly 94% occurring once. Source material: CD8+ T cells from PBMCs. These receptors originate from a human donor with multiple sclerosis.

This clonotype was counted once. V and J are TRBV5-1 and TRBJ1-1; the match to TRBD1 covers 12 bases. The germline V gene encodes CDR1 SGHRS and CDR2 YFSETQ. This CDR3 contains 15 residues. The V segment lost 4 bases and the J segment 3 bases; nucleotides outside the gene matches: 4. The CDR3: CASSHRDRGHTEAFF. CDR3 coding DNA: TGCGCCAGCAGCCACCGGGACAGGGGGCACACTGAAGCTTTCTTT.

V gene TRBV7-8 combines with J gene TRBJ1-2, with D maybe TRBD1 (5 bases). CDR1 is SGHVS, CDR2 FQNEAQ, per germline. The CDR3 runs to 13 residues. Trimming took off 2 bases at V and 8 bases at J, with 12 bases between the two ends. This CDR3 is CASSLSGGNGYTF. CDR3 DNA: TGTGCCAGCAGCTTAAGTGGGGGGAACGGCTACACCTTC.

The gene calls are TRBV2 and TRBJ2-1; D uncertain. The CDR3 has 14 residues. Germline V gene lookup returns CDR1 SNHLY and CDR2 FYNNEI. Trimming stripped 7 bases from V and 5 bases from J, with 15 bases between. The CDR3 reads CASTVAPSNNEQFF. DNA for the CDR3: TGTGCCAGCACGGTTGCCCCAAGTAACAATGAGCAGTTCTTC.

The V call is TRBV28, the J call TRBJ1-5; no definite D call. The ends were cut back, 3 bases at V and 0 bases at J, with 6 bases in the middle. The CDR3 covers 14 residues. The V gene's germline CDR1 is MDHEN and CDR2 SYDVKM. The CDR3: CASSFASSNQPQHF. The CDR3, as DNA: TGTGCCAGCAGTTTTGCCAGTAGCAATCAGCCCCAGCATTTT.

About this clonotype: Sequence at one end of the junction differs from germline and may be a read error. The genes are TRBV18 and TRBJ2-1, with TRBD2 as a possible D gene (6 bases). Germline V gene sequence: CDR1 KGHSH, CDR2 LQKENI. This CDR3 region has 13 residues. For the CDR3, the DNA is TGTGCCAGCTCACCACCGGAGGGAAATGTTTTGGTCTTC. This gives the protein CASSPPEGNVLVF.

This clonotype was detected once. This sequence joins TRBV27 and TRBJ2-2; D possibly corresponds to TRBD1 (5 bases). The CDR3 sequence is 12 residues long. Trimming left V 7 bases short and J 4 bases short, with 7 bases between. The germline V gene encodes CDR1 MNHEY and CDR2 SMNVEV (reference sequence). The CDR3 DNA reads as TGTGCCAGCACAGGGTCCACCGGGGAGCTGTTTTTT. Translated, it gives CASTGSTGELFF.

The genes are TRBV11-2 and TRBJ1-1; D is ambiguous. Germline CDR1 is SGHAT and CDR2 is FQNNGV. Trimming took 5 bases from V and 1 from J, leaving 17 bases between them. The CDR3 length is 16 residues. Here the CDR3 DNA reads TGTGCCAGCAGCCCGAGTAACGGGCCCCAGAACACTGAAGCTTTCTTT. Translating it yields CASSPSNGPQNTEAFF.

The CDR3 protein is CASSVATSYGYTF. CDR3 in DNA: TGTGCCAGCAGCGTAGCTACCAGCTATGGCTACACCTTC. This chain uses TRBV9 with TRBJ1-2; D gene unclear. Between the trimmed V and J ends, which lost 0 bases and 4 bases, there was a span of 7 bases. Germline values: CDR1 SGDLS, CDR2 YYNGEE. The CDR3 is 13 residues long.

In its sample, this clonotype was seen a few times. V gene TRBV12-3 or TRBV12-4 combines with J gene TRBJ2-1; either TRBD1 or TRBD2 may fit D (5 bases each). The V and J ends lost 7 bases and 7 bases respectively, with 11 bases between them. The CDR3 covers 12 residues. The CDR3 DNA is TGTGCCAGCACCCTTGGGGGTAATGAGCAGTTCTTC. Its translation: CASTLGGNEQFF.

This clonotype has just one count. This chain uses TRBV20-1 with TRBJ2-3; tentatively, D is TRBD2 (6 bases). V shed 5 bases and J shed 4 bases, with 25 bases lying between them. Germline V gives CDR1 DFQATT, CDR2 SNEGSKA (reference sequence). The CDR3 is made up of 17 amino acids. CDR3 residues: CSAHPRILARFSDTQYF. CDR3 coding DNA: TGCAGTGCTCACCCCCGGATACTAGCACGGTTCTCAGATACGCAGTATTTT.

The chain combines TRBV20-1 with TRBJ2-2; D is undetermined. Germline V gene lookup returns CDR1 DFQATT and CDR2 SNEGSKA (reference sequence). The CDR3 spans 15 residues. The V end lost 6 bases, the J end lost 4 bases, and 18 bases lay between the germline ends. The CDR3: CSALRKGKGTGELFF. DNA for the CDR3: TGCAGTGCCCTAAGGAAAGGGAAGGGCACCGGGGAGCTGTTTTTT.

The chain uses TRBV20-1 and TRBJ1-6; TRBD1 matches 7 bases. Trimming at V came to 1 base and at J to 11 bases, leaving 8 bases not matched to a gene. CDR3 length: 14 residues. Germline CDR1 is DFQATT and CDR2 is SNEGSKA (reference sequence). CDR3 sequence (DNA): TGCAGTGCTAGAGTAGGGGGCCTAGGGACACCCCTCCACTTT. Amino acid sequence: CSARVGGLGTPLHF.

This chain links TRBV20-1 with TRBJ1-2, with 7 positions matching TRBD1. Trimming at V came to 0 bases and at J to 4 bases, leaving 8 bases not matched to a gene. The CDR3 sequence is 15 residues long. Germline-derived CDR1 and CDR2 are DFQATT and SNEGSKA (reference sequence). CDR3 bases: TGCAGTGCTAGAGACCAGACAGGGCCGAGCTATGGCTACACCTTC. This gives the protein CSARDQTGPSYGYTF.

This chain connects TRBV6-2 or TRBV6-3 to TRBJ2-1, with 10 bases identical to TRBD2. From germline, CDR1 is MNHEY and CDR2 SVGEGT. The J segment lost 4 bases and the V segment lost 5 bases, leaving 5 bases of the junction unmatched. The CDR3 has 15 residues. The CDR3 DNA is TGTGCCAGCAGTCCAACTAGCGGGGAATACAATGAGCAGTTCTTC. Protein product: CASSPTSGEYNEQFF.

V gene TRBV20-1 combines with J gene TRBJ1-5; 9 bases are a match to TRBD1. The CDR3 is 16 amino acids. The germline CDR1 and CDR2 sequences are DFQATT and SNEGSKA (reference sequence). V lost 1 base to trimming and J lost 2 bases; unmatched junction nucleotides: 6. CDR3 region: CSARVPRQGGNQPQHF. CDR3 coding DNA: TGCAGTGCTAGAGTACCGCGACAGGGGGGCAATCAGCCCCAGCATTTT.

CDR3 nucleotides: TGTGCCTGGAGGGGCCTAGCGGGGGACCTGGATACGCAGTATTTT. Amino acids: CAWRGLAGDLDTQYF. The chain couples TRBV30 to TRBJ2-3; 10 bases map to TRBD2. The ends lost 3 bases at V and 6 bases at J; junction bases unmatched: 9. The CDR3 runs 15 residues. Looked up from germline, CDR1 is GTSNPN and CDR2 is SVGIG (reference sequence).

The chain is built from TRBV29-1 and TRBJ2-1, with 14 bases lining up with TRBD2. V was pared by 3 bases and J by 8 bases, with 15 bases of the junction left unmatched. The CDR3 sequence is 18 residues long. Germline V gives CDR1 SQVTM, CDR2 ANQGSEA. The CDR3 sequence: CSVETYSTSGGAWDEQFF. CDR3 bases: TGCAGCGTTGAGACTTACTCGACTAGCGGGGGGGCCTGGGATGAGCAGTTCTTC.

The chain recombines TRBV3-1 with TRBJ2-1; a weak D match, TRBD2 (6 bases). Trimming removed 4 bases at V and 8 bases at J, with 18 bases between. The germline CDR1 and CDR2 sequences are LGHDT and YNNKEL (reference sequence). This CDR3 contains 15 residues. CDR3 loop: CASSRAGLKKDEQFF. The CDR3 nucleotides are TGTGCCAGCAGCCGGGCGGGATTGAAGAAGGATGAGCAGTTCTTC.

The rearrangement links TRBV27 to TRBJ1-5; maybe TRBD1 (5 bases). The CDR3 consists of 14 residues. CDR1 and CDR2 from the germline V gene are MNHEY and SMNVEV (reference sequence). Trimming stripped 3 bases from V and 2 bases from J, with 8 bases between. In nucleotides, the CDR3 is TGTGCCAGCAGTTTTCAGGGAGGCAATCAGCCCCAGCATTTT. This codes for CASSFQGGNQPQHF.

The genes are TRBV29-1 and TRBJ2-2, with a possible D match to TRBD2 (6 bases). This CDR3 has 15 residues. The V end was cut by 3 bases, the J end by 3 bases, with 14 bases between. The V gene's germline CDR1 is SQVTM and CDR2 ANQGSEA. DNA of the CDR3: TGCAGCGTTGACGGTCAGGGCGGGGACACCGGGGAGCTGTTTTTT. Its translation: CSVDGQGGDTGELFF.

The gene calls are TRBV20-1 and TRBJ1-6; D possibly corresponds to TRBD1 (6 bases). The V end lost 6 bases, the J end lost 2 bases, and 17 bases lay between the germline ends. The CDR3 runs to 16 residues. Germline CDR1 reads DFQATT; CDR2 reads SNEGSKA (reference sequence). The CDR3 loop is CSARGAPGTYNSPLHF. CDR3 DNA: TGCAGTGCCCGGGGGGCCCCAGGAACCTATAATTCACCCCTCCACTTT.

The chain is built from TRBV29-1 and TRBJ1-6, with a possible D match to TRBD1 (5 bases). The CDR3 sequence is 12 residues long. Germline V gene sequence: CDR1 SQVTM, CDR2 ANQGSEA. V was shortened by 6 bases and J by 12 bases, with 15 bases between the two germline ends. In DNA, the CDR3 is TGCAGCGTGGGGGAGGGAGGTAAACCCCTCCACTTT. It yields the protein CSVGEGGKPLHF.

For the CDR3, the DNA is TGCAGTGCTAGAGAGAGTATTGAGCAGTTCTTC. Its protein is CSARESIEQFF. V gene TRBV20-1 combines with J gene TRBJ2-1; D is undetermined. Trimming pared 0 bases from V and 9 bases from J, leaving 6 bases between. The CDR3 consists of 11 residues. Looked up from germline, CDR1 is DFQATT and CDR2 is SNEGSKA (reference sequence).

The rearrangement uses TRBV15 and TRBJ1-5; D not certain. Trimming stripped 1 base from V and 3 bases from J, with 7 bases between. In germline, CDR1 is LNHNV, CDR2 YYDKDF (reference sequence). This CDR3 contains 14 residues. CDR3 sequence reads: CATSRGADNQPQHF. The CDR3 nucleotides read TGTGCCACCAGCAGAGGGGCAGACAATCAGCCCCAGCATTTT.

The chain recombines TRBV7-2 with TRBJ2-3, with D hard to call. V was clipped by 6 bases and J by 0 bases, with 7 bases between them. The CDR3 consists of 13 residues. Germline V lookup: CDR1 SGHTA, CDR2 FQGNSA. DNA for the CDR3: TGTGCCAGCAGATCACTGAGCACAGATACGCAGTATTTT. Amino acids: CASRSLSTDTQYF.

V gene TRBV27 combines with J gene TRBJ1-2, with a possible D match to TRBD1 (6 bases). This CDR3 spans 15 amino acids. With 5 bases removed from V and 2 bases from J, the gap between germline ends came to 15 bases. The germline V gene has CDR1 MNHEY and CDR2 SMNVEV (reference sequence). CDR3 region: CASSPPIQGNYGYTF. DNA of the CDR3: TGTGCCAGCAGTCCCCCAATACAGGGAAACTATGGCTACACCTTC.

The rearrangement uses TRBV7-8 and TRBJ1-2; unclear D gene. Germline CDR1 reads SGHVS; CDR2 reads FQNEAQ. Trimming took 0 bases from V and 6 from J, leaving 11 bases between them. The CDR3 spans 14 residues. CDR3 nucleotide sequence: TGTGCCAGCAGCTTAGCAGGAATTGCCCATGGCTACACCTTC. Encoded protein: CASSLAGIAHGYTF. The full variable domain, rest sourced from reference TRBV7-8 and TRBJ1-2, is GAGVSQSPRYKVAKRGQDVALRCDPISGHVSLFWYQQALGQGPEFLTYFQNEAQLDKSGLPSDRFFAERPEGSVSTLKIQRTQQEDSAVYLCASSLAGIAHGYTFGSGTRLTVV.

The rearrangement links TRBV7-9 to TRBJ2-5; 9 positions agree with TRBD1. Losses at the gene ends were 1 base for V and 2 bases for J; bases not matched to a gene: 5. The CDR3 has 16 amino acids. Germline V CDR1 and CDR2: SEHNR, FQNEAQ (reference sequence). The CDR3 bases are TGTGCCAGCAGCTTAGTACCTGACAGGGGGCAAGAGACCCAGTACTTC. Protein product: CASSLVPDRGQETQYF. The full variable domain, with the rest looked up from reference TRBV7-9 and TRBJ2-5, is DTGVSQNPRHKITKRGQNVTFRCDPISEHNRLYWYRQTLGQGPEFLTYFQNEAQLEKSRLLSDRFSAERPKGSFSTLEIQRTEQGDSAMYLCASSLVPDRGQETQYFGPGTRLLVL.

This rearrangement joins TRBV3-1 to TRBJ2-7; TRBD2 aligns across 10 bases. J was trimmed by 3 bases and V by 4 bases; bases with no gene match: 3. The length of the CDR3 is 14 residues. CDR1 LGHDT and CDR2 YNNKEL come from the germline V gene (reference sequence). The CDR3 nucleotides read TGTGCCAGCAGCCTGTCTAGCGGGGGCTACGAGCAGTACTTC. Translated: CASSLSSGGYEQYF.

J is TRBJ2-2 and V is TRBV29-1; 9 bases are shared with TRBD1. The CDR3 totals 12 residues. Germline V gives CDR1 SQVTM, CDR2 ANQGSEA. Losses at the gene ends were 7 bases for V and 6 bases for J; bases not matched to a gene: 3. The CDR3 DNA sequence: TGCAGCGCCAGGACAGGGGCCGGGGAGCTGTTTTTT. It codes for CSARTGAGELFF.

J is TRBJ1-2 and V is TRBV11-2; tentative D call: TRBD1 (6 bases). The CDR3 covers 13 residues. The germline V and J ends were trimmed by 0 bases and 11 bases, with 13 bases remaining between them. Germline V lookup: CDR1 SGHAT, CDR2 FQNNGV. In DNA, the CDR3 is TGTGCCAGCAGCTTAGATAAGGGGGTCTGGTACACCTTC. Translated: CASSLDKGVWYTF.